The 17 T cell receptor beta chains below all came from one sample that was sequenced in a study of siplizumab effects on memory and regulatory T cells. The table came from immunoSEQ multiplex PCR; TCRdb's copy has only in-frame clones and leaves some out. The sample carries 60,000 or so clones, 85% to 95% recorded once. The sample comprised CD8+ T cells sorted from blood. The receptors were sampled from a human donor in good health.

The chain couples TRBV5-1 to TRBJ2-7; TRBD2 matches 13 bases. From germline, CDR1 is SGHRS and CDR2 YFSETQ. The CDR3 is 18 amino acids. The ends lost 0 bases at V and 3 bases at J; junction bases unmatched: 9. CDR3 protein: CASSLGTSGSIGSYEQYF. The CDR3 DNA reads TGCGCCAGCAGCTTGGGGACTAGCGGGAGTATAGGAAGCTACGAGCAGTACTTC.

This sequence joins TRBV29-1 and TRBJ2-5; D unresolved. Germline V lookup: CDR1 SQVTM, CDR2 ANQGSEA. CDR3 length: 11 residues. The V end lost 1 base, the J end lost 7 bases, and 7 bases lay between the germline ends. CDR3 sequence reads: CSVEVLGTQYF. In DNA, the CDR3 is TGCAGCGTTGAAGTTCTCGGGACCCAGTACTTC.

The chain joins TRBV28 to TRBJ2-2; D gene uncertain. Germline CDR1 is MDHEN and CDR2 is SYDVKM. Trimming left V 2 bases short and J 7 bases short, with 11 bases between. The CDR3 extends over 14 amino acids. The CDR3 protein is CASSLVVMGGELFF. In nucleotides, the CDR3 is TGTGCCAGCAGTTTAGTGGTTATGGGCGGGGAGCTGTTTTTT.

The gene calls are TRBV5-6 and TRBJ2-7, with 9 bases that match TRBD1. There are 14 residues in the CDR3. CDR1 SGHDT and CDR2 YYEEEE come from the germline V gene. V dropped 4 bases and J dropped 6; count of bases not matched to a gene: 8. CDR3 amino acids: CASSGWDRVVEQYF. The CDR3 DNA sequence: TGTGCCAGCAGCGGATGGGACAGGGTTGTCGAGCAGTACTTC.

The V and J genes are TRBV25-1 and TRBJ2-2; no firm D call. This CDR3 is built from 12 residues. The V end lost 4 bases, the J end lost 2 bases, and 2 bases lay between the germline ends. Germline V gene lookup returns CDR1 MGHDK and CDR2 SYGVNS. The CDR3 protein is CASSANTGELFF. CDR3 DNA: TGTGCCAGCAGTGCAAACACCGGGGAGCTGTTTTTT.

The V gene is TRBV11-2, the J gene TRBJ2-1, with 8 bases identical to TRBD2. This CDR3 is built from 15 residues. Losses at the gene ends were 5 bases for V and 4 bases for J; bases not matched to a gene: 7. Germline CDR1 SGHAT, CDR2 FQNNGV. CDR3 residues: CASSAGLAEYNEQFF. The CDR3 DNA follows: TGTGCCAGCAGCGCCGGACTAGCCGAATACAATGAGCAGTTCTTC.

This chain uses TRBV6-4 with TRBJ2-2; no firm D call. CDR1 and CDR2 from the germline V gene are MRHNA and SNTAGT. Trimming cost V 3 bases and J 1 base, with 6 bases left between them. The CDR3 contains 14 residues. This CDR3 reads CASSENGNTGELFF. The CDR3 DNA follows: TGTGCCAGCAGTGAGAACGGGAACACCGGGGAGCTGTTTTTT.

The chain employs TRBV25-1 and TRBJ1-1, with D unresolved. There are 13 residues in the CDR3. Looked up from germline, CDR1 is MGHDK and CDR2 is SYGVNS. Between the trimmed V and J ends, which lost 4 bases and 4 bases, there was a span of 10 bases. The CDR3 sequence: CASSAGEGTEAFF. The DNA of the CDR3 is TGTGCCAGCAGTGCCGGGGAGGGCACTGAAGCTTTCTTT.

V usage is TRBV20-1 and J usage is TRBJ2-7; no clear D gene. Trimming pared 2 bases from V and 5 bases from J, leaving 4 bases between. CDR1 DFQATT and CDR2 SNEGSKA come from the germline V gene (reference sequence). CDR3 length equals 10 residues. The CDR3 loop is CSARSHEQYF. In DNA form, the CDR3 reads TGCAGTGCTAGATCTCACGAGCAGTACTTC.

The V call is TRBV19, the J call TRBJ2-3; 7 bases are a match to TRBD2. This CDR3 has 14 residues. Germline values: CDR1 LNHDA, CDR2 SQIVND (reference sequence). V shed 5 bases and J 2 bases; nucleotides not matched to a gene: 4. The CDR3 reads CASSLAAPTDTQYF. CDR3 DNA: TGTGCCAGTAGTCTAGCGGCACCCACAGATACGCAGTATTTT.

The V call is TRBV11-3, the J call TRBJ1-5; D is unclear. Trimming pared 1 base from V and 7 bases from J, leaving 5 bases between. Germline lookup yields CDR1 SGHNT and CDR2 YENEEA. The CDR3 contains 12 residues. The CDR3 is CASSLGGQPQHF. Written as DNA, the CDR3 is TGTGCCAGCAGCTTAGGTGGGCAGCCCCAGCATTTT.

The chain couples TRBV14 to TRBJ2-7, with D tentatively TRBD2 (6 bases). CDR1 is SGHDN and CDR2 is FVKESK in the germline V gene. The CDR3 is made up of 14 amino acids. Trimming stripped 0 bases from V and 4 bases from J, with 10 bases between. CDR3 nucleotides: TGTGCCAGCAGCCAAGAGCCTAGCGAGTACGAGCAGTACTTC. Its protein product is CASSQEPSEYEQYF.

Written as DNA, the CDR3 is TGTGCCAGCAGCGTAGGAATTGGGAGGGGTCGACTAGCGAAACAAGAGACCCAGTACTTC. Translated: CASSVGIGRGRLAKQETQYF. V usage is TRBV9 and J usage is TRBJ2-5; 8 bases are shared with TRBD2. The germline V gene encodes CDR1 SGDLS and CDR2 YYNGEE. This CDR3 has 20 residues. The V and J ends lost 0 bases and 2 bases, in that order; junction bases with no gene match: 18. Complete variable domain (other parts from reference TRBV9 and TRBJ2-5): DSGVTQTPKHLITATGQRVTLRCSPRSGDLSVYWYQQSLDQGLQFLIQYYNGEERAKGNILERFSAQQFPDLHSELNLSSLELGDSALYFCASSVGIGRGRLAKQETQYFGPGTRLLVL.

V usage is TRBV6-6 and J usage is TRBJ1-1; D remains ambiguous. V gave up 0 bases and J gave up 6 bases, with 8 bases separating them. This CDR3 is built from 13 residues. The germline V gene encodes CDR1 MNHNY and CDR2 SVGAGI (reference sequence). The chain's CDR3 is CASSYSFQAEAFF. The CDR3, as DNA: TGTGCCAGCAGTTACTCTTTCCAGGCTGAAGCTTTCTTT.

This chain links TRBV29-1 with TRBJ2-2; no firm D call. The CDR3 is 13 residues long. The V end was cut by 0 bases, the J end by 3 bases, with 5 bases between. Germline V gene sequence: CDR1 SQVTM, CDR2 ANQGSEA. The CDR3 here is CSVEDWDTGELFF. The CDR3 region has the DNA TGCAGCGTTGAAGATTGGGACACCGGGGAGCTGTTTTTT.

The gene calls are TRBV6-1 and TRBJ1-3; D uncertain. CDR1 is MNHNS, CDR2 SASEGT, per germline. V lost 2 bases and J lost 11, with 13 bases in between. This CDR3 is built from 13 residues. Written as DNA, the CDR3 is TGTGCCAGCAGTGAATGGCAGGTCAACCCCATATATTTT. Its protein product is CASSEWQVNPIYF.

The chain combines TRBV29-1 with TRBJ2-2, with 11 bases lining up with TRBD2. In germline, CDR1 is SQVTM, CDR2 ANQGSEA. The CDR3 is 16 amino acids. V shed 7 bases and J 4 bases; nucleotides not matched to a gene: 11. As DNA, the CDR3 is TGCAGCGCCCACCCCACTAGCGGGAGTGTCACCGGGGAGCTGTTTTTT. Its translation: CSAHPTSGSVTGELFF.